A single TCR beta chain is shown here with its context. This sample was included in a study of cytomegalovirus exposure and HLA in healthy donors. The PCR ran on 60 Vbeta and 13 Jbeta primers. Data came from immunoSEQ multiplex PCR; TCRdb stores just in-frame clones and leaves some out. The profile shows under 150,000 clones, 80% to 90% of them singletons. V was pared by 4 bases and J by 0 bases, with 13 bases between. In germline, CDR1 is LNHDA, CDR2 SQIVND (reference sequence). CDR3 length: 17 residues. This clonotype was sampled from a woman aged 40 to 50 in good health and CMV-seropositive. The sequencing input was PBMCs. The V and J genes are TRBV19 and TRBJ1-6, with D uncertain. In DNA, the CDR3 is TGTGCCAGTAGTACCCGTCGGGATAGCTCCTATAATTCACCCCTCCACTTT. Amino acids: CASSTRRDSSYNSPLHF.